This record looks at one T cell receptor beta chain sequence and its context. The data derive from a study of shared clonotypes between healthy human individuals. This CDR3 contains 14 residues. Trimming cost V 1 base and J 1 base; bases outside gene matches: 1. Germline values: CDR1 SGHRS, CDR2 YFSETQ. Clones were sequenced by immunoSEQ multiplex PCR, and TCRdb holds only the in-frame ones, with some missing. The profile covers roughly 1,500,000 clones, with about 98.5% appearing a single time and 0.36% taken by the ten largest. The sequencing sample was made of naive CD4+ T cells sorted from blood. Subset here: CD45RA+ positively selected. This clonotype was obtained from a man aged 25 to 40 in good health. This chain links TRBV5-1 with TRBJ1-1; TRBD1 matches at 7 bases. The CDR3 nucleotides read TGCGCCAGCAGCTTGTGGACAGGGAACACTGAAGCTTTCTTT. It translates to CASSLWTGNTEAFF.